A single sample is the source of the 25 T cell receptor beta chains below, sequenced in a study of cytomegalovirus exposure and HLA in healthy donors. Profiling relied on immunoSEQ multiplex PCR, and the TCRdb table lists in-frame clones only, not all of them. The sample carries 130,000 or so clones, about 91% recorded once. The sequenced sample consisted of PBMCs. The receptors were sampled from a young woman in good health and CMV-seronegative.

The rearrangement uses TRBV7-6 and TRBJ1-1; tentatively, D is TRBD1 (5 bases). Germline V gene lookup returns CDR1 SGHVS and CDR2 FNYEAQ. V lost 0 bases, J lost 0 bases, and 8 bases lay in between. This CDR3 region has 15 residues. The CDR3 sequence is CASSLAGRMNTEAFF. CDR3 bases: TGTGCCAGCAGCTTAGCGGGGCGTATGAACACTGAAGCTTTCTTT.

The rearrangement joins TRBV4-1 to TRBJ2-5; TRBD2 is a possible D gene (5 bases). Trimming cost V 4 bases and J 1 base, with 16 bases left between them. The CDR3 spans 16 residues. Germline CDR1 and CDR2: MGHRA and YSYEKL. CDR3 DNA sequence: TGCGCCAGCAGCCCAGCCTCCCTGGGGAGCCAAGAGACCCAGTACTTC. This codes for CASSPASLGSQETQYF.

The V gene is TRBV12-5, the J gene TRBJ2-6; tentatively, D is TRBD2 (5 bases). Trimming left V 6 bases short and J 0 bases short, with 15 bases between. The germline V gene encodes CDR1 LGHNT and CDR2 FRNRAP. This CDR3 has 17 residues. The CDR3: CASGKGRASSGANVLTF. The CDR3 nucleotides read TGTGCTAGTGGCAAAGGGCGGGCCAGCTCTGGGGCCAACGTCCTGACTTTC.

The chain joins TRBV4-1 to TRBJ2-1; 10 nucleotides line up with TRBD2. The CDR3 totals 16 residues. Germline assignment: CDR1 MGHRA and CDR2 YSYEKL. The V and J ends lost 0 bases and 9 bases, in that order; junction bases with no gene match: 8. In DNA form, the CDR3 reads TGCGCCAGCAGCCAAGAGGTAGCGGGGGGTTACGGTGAGCAGTTCTTC. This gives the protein CASSQEVAGGYGEQFF.

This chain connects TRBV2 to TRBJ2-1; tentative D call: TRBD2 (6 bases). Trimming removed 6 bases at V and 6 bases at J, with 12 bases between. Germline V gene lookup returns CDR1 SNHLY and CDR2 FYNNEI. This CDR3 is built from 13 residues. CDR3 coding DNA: TGTGCCAGCAGCGGCCGTAGCGGCAATGAGCAGTTCTTC. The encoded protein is CASSGRSGNEQFF.

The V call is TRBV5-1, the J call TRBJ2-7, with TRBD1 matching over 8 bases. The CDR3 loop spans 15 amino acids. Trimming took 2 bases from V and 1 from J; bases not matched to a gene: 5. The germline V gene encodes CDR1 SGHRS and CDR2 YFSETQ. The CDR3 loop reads CASSFGQGLSYEQYF. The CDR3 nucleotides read TGCGCCAGCAGCTTCGGACAGGGACTTTCCTACGAGCAGTACTTC.

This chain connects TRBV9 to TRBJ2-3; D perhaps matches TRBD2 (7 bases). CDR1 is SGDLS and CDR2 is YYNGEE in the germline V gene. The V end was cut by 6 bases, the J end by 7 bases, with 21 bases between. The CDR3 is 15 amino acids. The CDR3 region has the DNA TGTGCCAGCACCCCTGGGGGGGGGCGCGGAAATACGCAGTATTTT. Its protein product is CASTPGGGRGNTQYF.

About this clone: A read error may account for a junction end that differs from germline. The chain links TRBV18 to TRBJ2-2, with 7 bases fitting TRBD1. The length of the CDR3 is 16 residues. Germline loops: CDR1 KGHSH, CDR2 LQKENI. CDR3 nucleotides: TGTGCCAGCTCCCCACGACAGGGTCCAAACACCGGGGAGCTGTTTTTT. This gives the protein CASSPRQGPNTGELFF.

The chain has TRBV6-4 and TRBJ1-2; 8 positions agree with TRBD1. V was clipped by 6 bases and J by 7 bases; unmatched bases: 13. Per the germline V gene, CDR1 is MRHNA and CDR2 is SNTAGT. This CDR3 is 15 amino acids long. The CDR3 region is CASSGPAGGAGGYTF. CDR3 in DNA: TGTGCCAGCAGCGGCCCTGCAGGGGGCGCCGGTGGCTACACCTTC.

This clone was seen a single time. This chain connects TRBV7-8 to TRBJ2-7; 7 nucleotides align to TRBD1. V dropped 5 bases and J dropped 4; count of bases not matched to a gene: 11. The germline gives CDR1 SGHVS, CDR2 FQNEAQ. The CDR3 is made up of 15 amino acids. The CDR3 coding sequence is TGTGCCAGCAGCCGGTTAGCCGGGACAGTGTACGAGCAGTACTTC. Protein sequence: CASSRLAGTVYEQYF.

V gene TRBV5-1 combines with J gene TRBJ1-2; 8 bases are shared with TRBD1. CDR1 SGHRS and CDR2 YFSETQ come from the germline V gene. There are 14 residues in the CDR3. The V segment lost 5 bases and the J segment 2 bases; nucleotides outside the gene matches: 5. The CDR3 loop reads CASREAGGNYGYTF. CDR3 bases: TGCGCCAGCAGAGAGGCAGGGGGCAACTATGGCTACACCTTC.

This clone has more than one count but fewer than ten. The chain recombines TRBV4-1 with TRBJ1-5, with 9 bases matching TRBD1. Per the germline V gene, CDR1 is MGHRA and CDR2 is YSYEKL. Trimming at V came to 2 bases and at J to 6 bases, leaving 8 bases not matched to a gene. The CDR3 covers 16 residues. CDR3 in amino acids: CASSQHTGGKGQPQHF. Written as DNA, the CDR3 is TGCGCCAGCAGCCAACACACAGGGGGCAAGGGTCAGCCCCAGCATTTT.

The CDR3 loop is CASSYPSGGIETQYF. As DNA, the CDR3 is TGTGCCAGCAGTTACCCTAGCGGGGGGATAGAGACCCAGTACTTC. V is TRBV6-5 and J is TRBJ2-5, with 11 bases fitting TRBD2. The CDR3 extends over 15 amino acids. Trimming removed 2 bases from V and 4 bases from J; junction bases left unmatched: 3. Germline-derived CDR1 and CDR2 are MNHEY and SVGAGI.

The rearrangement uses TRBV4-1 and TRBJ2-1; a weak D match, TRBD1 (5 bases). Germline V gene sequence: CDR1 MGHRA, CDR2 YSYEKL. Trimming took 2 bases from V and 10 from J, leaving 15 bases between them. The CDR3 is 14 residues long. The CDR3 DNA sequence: TGCGCCAGCAGCCAATCGGAGCAGGGATTAGAGCAGTTCTTC. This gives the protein CASSQSEQGLEQFF.

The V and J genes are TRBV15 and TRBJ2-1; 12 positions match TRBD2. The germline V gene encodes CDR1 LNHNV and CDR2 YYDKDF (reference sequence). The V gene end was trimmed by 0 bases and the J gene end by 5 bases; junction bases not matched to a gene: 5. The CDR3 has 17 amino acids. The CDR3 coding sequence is TGTGCCACCAGCAGAGATAGGTCTAGCGGGGGGGACAATGAGCAGTTCTTC. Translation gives CATSRDRSSGGDNEQFF.

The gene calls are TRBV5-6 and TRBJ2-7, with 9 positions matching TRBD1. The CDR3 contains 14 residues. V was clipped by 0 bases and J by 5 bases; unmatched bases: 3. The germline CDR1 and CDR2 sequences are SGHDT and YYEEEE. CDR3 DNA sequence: TGTGCCAGCAGCTTGGGGACAGGGGCTAACGAGCAGTACTTC. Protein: CASSLGTGANEQYF.

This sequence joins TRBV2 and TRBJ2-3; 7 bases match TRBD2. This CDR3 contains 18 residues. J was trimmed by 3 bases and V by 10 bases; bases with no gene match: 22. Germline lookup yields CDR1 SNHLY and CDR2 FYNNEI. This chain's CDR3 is CAIMRRGVTLGRTDTQYF. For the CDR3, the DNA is TGTGCCATCATGCGACGGGGGGTCACTCTCGGGAGGACAGATACGCAGTATTTT.

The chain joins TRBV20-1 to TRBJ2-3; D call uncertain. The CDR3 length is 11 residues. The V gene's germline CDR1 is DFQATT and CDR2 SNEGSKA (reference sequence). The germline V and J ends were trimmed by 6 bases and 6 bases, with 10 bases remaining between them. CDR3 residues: CSALPADTQYF. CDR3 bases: TGCAGTGCCCTCCCCGCGGATACGCAGTATTTT.

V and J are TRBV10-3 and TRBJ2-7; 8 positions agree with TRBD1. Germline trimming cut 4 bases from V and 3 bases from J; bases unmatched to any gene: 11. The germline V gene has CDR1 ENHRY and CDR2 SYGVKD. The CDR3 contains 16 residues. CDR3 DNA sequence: TGTGCCATCAGTGGGGGTGGGACAGGAATTCTCTACGAGCAGTACTTC. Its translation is CAISGGGTGILYEQYF.

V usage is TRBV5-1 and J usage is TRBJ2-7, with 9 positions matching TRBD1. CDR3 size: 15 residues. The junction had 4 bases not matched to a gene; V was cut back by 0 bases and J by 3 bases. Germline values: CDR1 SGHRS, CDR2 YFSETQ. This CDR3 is CASSLAADRGYEQYF. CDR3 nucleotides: TGCGCCAGCAGCTTGGCCGCGGACAGGGGCTACGAGCAGTACTTC.

The CDR3 protein is CASSLDSLGGNTIYF. The DNA for the CDR3 is TGCGCCAGCAGCTTGGACAGTCTGGGTGGAAACACCATATATTTT. The V gene is TRBV5-1, the J gene TRBJ1-3; D is unclear. CDR1 and CDR2 (germline): SGHRS, YFSETQ. V lost 0 bases and J lost 3, with 10 bases in between. The CDR3 totals 15 residues.

CDR3 in DNA: TGCGCCAGCAGCCAAGGTTCTAGCGGGGGGGCCTACAATGAGCAGTTCTTC. Translated: CASSQGSSGGAYNEQFF. V is TRBV4-1 and J is TRBJ2-1, with 12 bases that match TRBD2. Germline CDR1 and CDR2: MGHRA and YSYEKL. CDR3 length equals 17 residues. Unmatched junction bases numbered 3, after V lost 1 base and J lost 2 bases.

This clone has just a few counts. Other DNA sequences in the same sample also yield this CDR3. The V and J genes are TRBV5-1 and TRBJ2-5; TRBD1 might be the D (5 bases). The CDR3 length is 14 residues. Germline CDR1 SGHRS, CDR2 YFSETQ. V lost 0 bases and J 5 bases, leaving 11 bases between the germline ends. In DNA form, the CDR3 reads TGCGCCAGCAGCTTGGTCGGACCAGGGGAGACCCAGTACTTC. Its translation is CASSLVGPGETQYF.

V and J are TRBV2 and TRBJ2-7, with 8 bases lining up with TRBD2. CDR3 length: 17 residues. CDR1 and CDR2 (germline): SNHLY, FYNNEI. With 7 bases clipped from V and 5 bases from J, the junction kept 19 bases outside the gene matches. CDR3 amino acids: CASTPGRAGGDAHEQYF. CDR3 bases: TGTGCCAGCACCCCCGGCCGGGCCGGGGGGGACGCCCACGAGCAGTACTTC. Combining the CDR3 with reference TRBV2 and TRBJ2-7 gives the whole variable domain EPEVTQTPSHQVTQMGQEVILRCVPISNHLYFYWYRQILGQKVEFLVSFYNNEISEKSEIFDDQFSVERPDGSNFTLKIRSTKLEDSAMYFCASTPGRAGGDAHEQYFGPGTRLTVT.

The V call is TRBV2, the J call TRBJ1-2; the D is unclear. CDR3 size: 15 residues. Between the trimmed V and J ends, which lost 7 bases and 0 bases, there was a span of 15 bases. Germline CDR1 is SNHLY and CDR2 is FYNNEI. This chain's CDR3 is CASNPTSQANYGYTF. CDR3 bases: TGTGCCAGCAATCCGACAAGCCAAGCTAACTATGGCTACACCTTC. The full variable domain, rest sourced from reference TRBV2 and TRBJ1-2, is EPEVTQTPSHQVTQMGQEVILRCVPISNHLYFYWYRQILGQKVEFLVSFYNNEISEKSEIFDDQFSVERPDGSNFTLKIRSTKLEDSAMYFCASNPTSQANYGYTFGSGTRLTVV.